A single sample gave rise to the 13 T cell receptor beta chains below, sequenced in a study of identifying expanded T cells in peripheral blood. Sequencing used immunoSEQ multiplex PCR; TCRdb keeps in-frame clones, though not all of them. The table shows about 78,000 clones, with 88% occurring only once. The specimen sequenced was blood. All receptors derive from a person aged 18 to 75 in good health.

J is TRBJ1-1 and V is TRBV2; 7 nucleotides match TRBD1. This CDR3 is 16 amino acids long. The junction had 18 bases not matched to a gene; V was cut back by 9 bases and J by 5 bases. Per germline, CDR1 SNHLY and CDR2 FYNNEI. In DNA, the CDR3 is TGTGCCAGTAAATTCGCCGGGTCAGGGGGAGGAACTGAAGCTTTCTTT. Amino acid sequence: CASKFAGSGGGTEAFF.

The chain has TRBV6-5 and TRBJ2-5; D ambiguous. Gene TRBJ2-7 matches the end of the DNA better, so the J call may be wrong. Germline V gene sequence: CDR1 MNHEY, CDR2 SVGAGI. The CDR3 is made up of 13 amino acids. CDR3 DNA sequence: TGTGCCAGCAGACCTACCGTTCCCTACGAGCAGTACTTC. Protein: CASRPTVPYEQYF.

This clone was counted a single time. This rearrangement joins TRBV10-1 to TRBJ2-2; D possibly corresponds to TRBD2 (6 bases). The V and J ends lost 0 bases and 3 bases respectively, with 14 bases between them. The germline V gene has CDR1 WNHNN and CDR2 SYGVQD (reference sequence). The CDR3 runs 17 residues. CDR3 DNA sequence: TGCGCCAGCAGTGAGTCCCCCCGGGGGAACTACACCGGGGAGCTGTTTTTT. It specifies CASSESPRGNYTGELFF.

V usage is TRBV10-3 and J usage is TRBJ2-1, with D perhaps TRBD1 (6 bases). The CDR3 covers 13 residues. The germline V gene encodes CDR1 ENHRY and CDR2 SYGVKD. Trimming shortened V by 3 bases and J by 9 bases, and 12 bases separated the two germline ends. The CDR3 sequence is CAISEGQTVEQFF. CDR3 nucleotide sequence: TGTGCCATCAGTGAAGGACAGACGGTTGAGCAGTTCTTC.

The genes are TRBV19 and TRBJ1-5, with 7 bases aligning to TRBD1. Germline values: CDR1 LNHDA, CDR2 SQIVND (reference sequence). V shed 4 bases, J shed 0 bases, and the junction held 3 bases outside the gene matches. The CDR3 totals 15 residues. Here the CDR3 DNA reads TGTGCCAGTAGTACGACAGGGTATAGCAATCAGCCCCAGCATTTT. Translating it yields CASSTTGYSNQPQHF.

V and J are TRBV5-4 and TRBJ2-3, with 10 bases matching TRBD2. Germline V gene sequence: CDR1 SGHNT, CDR2 YYREEE (reference sequence). This CDR3 has 16 residues. J gave up 6 bases and V 0 bases, and 7 bases lay outside the gene matches. The CDR3 DNA sequence: TGTGCCAGCAGCTTGGGAGGTAGCGGGGGGCTGGATACGCAGTATTTT. Amino acids: CASSLGGSGGLDTQYF.

This chain links TRBV19 with TRBJ2-3; a weak D match, TRBD2 (5 bases). The CDR3 runs 15 residues. With 6 bases removed from V and 0 bases from J, the gap between germline ends came to 13 bases. Germline V gene sequence: CDR1 LNHDA, CDR2 SQIVND (reference sequence). This CDR3 reads CASRSIRTSTDTQYF. The CDR3 nucleotides are TGTGCCAGTAGAAGCATACGGACTAGCACAGATACGCAGTATTTT.

This clone has a handful of counts. The chain employs TRBV4-2 and TRBJ2-5, with 14 bases aligning to TRBD2. The CDR3 has 16 residues. Looked up from germline, CDR1 is LGHNA and CDR2 is YNFKEQ. V was pared by 0 bases and J by 4 bases, with 1 base of the junction left unmatched. CDR3 protein: CASSQDGTSGGETQYF. The CDR3 region has the DNA TGTGCCAGCAGCCAAGATGGGACTAGCGGGGGAGAGACCCAGTACTTC.

The rearrangement links TRBV19 to TRBJ1-2, with no clear D. V dropped 6 bases and J dropped 0 bases, with 11 bases sitting between them. This CDR3 contains 14 residues. The germline V gene has CDR1 LNHDA and CDR2 SQIVND (reference sequence). CDR3 DNA sequence: TGTGCCAGTAGCCCAGACGGCACTAACTATGGCTACACCTTC. Its protein product is CASSPDGTNYGYTF.

V usage is TRBV7-2 and J usage is TRBJ1-6; TRBD1 agrees at 8 bases. Trimming at V came to 5 bases and at J to 13 bases, leaving 7 bases not matched to a gene. The CDR3 sequence is 13 residues long. CDR1 and CDR2 from the germline V gene are SGHTA and FQGNSA. The CDR3 reads CASSQGQGRPLHF. In nucleotides, the CDR3 is TGTGCCAGCAGCCAAGGACAGGGCAGGCCCCTCCACTTT.

The genes are TRBV25-1 and TRBJ2-5; D is undetermined. Trimming removed 1 base at V and 4 bases at J, with 16 bases between. This CDR3 comprises 16 residues. Germline V CDR1 and CDR2: MGHDK, SYGVNS. The CDR3 loop reads CASSELAGMGGETQYF. In DNA, the CDR3 is TGTGCCAGCAGTGAATTGGCAGGAATGGGTGGAGAGACCCAGTACTTC.

The rearrangement uses TRBV7-8 and TRBJ1-1; D gene unclear. CDR3 length equals 13 residues. Looked up from germline, CDR1 is SGHVS and CDR2 is FQNEAQ. With 6 bases removed from V and 1 base from J, the gap between germline ends came to 9 bases. Here the CDR3 reads CASSWERNTEAFF. CDR3 DNA: TGTGCCAGCAGTTGGGAGAGGAACACTGAAGCTTTCTTT.

The chain has TRBV29-1 and TRBJ1-2; D uncertain. This CDR3 spans 11 amino acids. Trimming pared 2 bases from V and 8 bases from J, leaving 9 bases between. CDR1 is SQVTM, CDR2 ANQGSEA, per germline. The CDR3 bases are TGCAGCGTTGAATTTCGTAGGGGCTACACCTTC. Amino acid sequence: CSVEFRRGYTF.